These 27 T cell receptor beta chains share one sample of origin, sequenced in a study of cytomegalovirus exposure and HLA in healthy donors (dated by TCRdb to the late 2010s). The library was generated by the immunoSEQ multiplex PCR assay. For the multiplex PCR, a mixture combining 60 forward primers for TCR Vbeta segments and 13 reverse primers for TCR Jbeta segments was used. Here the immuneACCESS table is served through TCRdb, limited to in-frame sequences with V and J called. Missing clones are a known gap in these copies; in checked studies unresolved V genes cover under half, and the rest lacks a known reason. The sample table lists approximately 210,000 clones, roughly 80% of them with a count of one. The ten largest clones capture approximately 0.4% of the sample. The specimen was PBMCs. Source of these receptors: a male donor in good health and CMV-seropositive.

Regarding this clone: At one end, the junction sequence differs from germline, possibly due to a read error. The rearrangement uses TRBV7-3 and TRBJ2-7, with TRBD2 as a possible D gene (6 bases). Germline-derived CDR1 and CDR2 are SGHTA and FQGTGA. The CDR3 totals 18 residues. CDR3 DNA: TGTGCCAGCGGCTTAAATCCCTTCCCCGGGAGTGCCTCCTACGAGCAGTACTTC. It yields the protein CASGLNPFPGSASYEQYF.

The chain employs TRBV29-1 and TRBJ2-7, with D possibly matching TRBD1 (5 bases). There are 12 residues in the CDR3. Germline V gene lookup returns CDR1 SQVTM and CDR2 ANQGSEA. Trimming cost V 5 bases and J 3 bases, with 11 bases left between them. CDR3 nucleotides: TGCAGCGTTAAAAGGGGAAACTACGAGCAGTACTTC. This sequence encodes CSVKRGNYEQYF.

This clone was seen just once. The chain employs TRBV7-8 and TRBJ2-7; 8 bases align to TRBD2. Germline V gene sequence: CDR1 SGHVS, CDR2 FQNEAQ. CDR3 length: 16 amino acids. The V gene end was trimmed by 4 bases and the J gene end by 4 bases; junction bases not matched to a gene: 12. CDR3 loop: CASSSGPGLVEYEQYF. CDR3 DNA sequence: TGTGCCAGCAGCTCCGGGCCGGGACTAGTGGAATACGAGCAGTACTTC.

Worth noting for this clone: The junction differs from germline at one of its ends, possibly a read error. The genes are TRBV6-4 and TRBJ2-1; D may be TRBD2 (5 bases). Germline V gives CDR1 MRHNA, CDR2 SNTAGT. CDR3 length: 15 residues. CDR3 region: CTSSLLEGFDNEQFF. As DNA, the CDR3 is TGTACCAGCAGCCTCCTAGAGGGTTTTGACAATGAGCAGTTCTTC.

The CDR3 region has the DNA TGTGCCAGCAGCGGGACTAGCGGGGCGAGAGATACGCAGTATTTT. It encodes CASSGTSGARDTQYF. The chain is built from TRBV9 and TRBJ2-3, with TRBD2 matching 12 bases. The CDR3 contains 15 residues. With 3 bases clipped from V and 5 bases from J, the junction kept 4 bases outside the gene matches. The germline V gene has CDR1 SGDLS and CDR2 YYNGEE.

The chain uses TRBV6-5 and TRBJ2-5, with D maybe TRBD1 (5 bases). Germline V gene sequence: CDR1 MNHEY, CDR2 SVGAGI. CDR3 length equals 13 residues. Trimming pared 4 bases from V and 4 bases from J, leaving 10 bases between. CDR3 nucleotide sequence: TGTGCCAGCAGTTCCCAGGGTAGAGAGACCCAGTACTTC. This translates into CASSSQGRETQYF.

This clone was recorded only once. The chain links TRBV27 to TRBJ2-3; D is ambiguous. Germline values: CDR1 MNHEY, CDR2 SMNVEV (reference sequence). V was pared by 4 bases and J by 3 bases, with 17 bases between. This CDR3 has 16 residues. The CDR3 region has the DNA TGTGCCAGCAGTTCTTTTCCGATCACAAATACAGATACGCAGTATTTT. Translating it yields CASSSFPITNTDTQYF.

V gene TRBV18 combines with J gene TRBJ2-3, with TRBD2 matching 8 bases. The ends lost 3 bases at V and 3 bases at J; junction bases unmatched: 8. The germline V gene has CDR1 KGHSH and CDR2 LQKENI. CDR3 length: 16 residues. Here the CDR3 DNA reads TGTGCCAGCTCACCGGATCGGGGGGGCCCGACAGATACGCAGTATTTT. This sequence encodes CASSPDRGGPTDTQYF. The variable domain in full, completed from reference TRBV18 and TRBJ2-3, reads NAGVMQNPRHLVRRRGQEARLRCSPMKGHSHVYWYRQLPEEGLKFMVYLQKENIIDESGMPKERFSAEFPKEGPSILRIQQVVRGDSAAYFCASSPDRGGPTDTQYFGPGTRLTVL.

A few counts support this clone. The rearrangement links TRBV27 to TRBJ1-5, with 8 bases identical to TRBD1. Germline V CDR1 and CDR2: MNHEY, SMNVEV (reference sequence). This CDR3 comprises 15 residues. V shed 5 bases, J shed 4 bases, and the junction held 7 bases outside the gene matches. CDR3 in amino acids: CASSHSGTGNQPQHF. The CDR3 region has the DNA TGTGCCAGCAGTCACTCCGGGACAGGAAATCAGCCCCAGCATTTT.

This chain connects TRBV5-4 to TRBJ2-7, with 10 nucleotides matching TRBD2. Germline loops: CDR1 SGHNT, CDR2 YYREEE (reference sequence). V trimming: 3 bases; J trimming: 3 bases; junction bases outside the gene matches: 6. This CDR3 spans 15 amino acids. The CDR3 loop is CASSSGTSDRYEQYF. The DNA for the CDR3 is TGTGCCAGCAGCTCGGGGACTAGCGACCGCTACGAGCAGTACTTC.

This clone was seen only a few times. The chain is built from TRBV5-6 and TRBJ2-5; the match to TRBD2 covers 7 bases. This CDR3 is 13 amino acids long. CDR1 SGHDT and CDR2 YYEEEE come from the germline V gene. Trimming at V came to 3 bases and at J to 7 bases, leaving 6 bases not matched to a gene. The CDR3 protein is CASSSLGEGTQYF. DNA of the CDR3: TGTGCCAGCAGCTCTTTGGGGGAGGGGACCCAGTACTTC.

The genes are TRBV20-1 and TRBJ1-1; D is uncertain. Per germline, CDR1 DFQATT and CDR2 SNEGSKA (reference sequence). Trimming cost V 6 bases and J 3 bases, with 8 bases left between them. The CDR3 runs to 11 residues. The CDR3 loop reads CSALLDTEAFF. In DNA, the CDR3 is TGCAGTGCGTTACTGGACACTGAAGCTTTCTTT.

The CDR3 loop reads CASSPLADGNTIYF. The CDR3 DNA is TGTGCCAGCTCACCATTGGCAGATGGAAACACCATATATTTT. V and J are TRBV18 and TRBJ1-3, with no clear D. The V end lost 2 bases, the J end lost 3 bases, and 8 bases lay between the germline ends. Per the germline V gene, CDR1 is KGHSH and CDR2 is LQKENI. The CDR3 loop spans 14 amino acids.

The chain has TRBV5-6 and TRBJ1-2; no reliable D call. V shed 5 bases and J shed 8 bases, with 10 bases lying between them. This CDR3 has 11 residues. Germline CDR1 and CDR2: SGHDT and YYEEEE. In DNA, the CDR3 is TGTGCCAGCAGTCGCGCCTGGGGCTACACCTTC. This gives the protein CASSRAWGYTF.

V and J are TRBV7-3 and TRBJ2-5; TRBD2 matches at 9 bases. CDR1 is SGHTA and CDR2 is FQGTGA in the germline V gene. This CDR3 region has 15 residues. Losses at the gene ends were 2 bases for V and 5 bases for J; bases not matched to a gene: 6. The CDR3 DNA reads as TGTGCCAGCAGCTTAGGTTCGCGGGAGGGGGAGACCCAGTACTTC. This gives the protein CASSLGSREGETQYF.

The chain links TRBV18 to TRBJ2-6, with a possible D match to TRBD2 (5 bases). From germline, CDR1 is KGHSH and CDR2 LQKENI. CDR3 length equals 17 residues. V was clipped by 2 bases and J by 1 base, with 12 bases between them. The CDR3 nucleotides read TGTGCCAGCTCACCATCCACACGAGGGTCTGGGGCCAACGTCCTGACTTTC. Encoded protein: CASSPSTRGSGANVLTF.

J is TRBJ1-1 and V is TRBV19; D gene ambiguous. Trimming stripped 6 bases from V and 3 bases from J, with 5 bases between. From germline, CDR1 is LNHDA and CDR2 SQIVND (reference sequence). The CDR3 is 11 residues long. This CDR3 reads CASRLDTEAFF. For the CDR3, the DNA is TGTGCCAGTAGACTTGACACTGAAGCTTTCTTT. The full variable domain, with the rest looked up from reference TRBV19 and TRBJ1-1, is DGGITQSPKYLFRKEGQNVTLSCEQNLNHDAMYWYRQDPGQGLRLIYYSQIVNDFQKGDIAEGYSVSREKKESFPLTVTSAQKNPTAFYLCASRLDTEAFFGQGTRLTVV.

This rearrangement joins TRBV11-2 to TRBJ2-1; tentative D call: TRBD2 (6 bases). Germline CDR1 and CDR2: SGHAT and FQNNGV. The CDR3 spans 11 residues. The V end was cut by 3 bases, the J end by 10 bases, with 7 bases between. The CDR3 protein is CASSFTSEQFF. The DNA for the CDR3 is TGTGCCAGCAGCTTCACTAGCGAGCAGTTCTTC.

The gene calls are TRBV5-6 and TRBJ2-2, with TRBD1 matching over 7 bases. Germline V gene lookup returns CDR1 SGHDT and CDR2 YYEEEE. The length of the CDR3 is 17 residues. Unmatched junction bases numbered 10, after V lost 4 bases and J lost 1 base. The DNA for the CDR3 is TGTGCCAGCAGCGCGTATGACAGGGTCCAGAACACCGGGGAGCTGTTTTTT. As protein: CASSAYDRVQNTGELFF.

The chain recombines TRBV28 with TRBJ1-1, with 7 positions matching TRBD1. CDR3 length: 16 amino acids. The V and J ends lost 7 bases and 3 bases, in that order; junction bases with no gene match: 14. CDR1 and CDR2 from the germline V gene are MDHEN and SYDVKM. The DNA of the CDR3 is TGTGCCAGCACAGGGACAGCGGCGGATCTAGACACTGAAGCTTTCTTT. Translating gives CASTGTAADLDTEAFF. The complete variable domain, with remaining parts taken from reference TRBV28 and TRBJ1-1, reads DVKVTQSSRYLVKRTGEKVFLECVQDMDHENMFWYRQDPGLGLRLIYFSYDVKMKEKGDIPEGYSVSREKKERFSLILESASTNQTSMYLCASTGTAADLDTEAFFGQGTRLTVV.

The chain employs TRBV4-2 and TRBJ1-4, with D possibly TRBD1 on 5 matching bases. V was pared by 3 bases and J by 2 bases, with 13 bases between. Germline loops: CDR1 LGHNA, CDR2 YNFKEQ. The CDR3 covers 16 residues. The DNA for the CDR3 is TGTGCCAGCAGCCAGGGTGCGGGGGTCACTAATGAAAAACTGTTTTTT. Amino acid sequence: CASSQGAGVTNEKLFF.

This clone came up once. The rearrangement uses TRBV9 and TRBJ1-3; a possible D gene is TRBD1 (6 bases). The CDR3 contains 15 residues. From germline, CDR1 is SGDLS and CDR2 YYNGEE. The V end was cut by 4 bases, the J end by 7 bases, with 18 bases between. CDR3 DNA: TGTGCCAGCAGCTCTTACCGGGACACCGGGAACACCATATATTTT. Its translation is CASSSYRDTGNTIYF. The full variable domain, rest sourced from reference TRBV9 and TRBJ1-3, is DSGVTQTPKHLITATGQRVTLRCSPRSGDLSVYWYQQSLDQGLQFLIQYYNGEERAKGNILERFSAQQFPDLHSELNLSSLELGDSALYFCASSSYRDTGNTIYFGEGSWLTVV.

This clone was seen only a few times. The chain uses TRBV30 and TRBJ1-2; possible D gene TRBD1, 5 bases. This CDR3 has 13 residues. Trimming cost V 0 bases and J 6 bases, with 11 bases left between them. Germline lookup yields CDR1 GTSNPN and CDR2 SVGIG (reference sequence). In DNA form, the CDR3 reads TGTGCCTGGAGTGTTGACAGAGACCATGGCTACACCTTC. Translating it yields CAWSVDRDHGYTF.

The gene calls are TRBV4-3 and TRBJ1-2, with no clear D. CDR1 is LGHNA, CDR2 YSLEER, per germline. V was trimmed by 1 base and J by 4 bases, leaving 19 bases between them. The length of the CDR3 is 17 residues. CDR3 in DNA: TGCGCCAGCAGCCAAGCCCATTTAGCGGGCGCTAGCTATGGCTACACCTTC. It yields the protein CASSQAHLAGASYGYTF.

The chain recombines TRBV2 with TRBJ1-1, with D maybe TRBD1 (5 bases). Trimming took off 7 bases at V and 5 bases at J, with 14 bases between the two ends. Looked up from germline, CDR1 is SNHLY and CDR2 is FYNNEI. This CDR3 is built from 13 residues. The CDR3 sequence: CASNLIGGTEAFF. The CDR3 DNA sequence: TGTGCCAGCAACCTAATTGGGGGGACTGAAGCTTTCTTT.

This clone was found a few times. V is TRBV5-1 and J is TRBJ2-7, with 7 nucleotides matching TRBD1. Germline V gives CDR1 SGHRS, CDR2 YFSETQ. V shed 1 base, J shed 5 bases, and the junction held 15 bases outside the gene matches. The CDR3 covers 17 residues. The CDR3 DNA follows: TGCGCCAGCAGCTTGCCAAGTGGGACAGTTAGGGCTAACGAGCAGTACTTC. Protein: CASSLPSGTVRANEQYF.

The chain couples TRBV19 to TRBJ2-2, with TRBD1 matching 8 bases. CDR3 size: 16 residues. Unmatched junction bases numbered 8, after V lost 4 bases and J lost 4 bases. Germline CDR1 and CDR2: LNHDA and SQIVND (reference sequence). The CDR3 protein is CASSTLRTGSTGELFF. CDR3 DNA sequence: TGTGCCAGTAGTACCCTTCGGACAGGGAGCACCGGGGAGCTGTTTTTT.